This entry lists 10 T cell receptor beta chains sequenced from one sample in a study of T cell responses to AZD1222 COVID-19 vaccine (dated by TCRdb to 2020 to 2022). In the paper's terms, the time point label means: baseline before first vaccination. The library was made by the immunoSEQ multiplex PCR assay. TCRdb holds this immuneACCESS table with in-frame rearrangements only. Some clones are missing; in checked studies, unresolved V genes explain under half, and the rest has no known cause. In all, the sample holds approximately 70,000 clones, and 84% of those were seen once. Roughly 9.8% of the sample rests with the top ten. Sequencing used peripheral blood, obtained on day 0 of AZD1222 vaccination. The receptors here all came from an adult in good health.

The gene calls are TRBV28 and TRBJ1-1; D call uncertain. V lost 8 bases and J lost 4, with 17 bases in between. Per the germline V gene, CDR1 is MDHEN and CDR2 is SYDVKM. The CDR3 consists of 14 residues. The CDR3 DNA follows: TGTGCCAGCGTTTGGGGAGGGCGGGTCACTGAAGCTTTCTTT. Translating it yields CASVWGGRVTEAFF.

CDR3 sequence (DNA): TGTGCCAGCAGCTTTAGGGGGCGCCCCCTTGAAGCTTTCTTT. This codes for CASSFRGRPLEAFF. This rearrangement joins TRBV7-2 to TRBJ1-1, with 7 bases identical to TRBD1. The germline gives CDR1 SGHTA, CDR2 FQGNSA. The CDR3 runs 14 residues. With 3 bases clipped from V and 7 bases from J, the junction kept 8 bases outside the gene matches.

This clone has more than one count but fewer than ten. The genes are TRBV6-2 or TRBV6-3 and TRBJ1-4; 7 nucleotides align to TRBD1. This CDR3 has 17 amino acids. V shed 4 bases and J 0 bases; nucleotides not matched to a gene: 8. Germline CDR1 and CDR2: MNHEY and SVGEGT. CDR3 sequence: CASSFNDRDATNEKLFF. CDR3 sequence (DNA): TGTGCCAGCAGTTTCAATGACAGGGACGCAACTAATGAAAAACTGTTTTTT.

V gene TRBV28 combines with J gene TRBJ1-1; D is unclear. The CDR3 spans 13 residues. V lost 6 bases, J lost 5 bases, and 13 bases lay in between. The germline CDR1 and CDR2 sequences are MDHEN and SYDVKM. CDR3: CASRALSRTEAFF. CDR3 bases: TGTGCCAGCAGGGCCCTGAGTCGGACTGAAGCTTTCTTT.

The rearrangement uses TRBV10-2 and TRBJ1-6, with D maybe TRBD1 (6 bases). The CDR3 extends over 13 amino acids. The V end was cut by 8 bases, the J end by 7 bases, with 12 bases between. The germline V gene has CDR1 WSHSY and CDR2 SAAADI. This chain's CDR3 is CASGRGENSPLHF. Here the CDR3 DNA reads TGCGCCAGCGGTAGGGGGGAGAATTCACCCCTCCACTTT.

The gene calls are TRBV6-2 or TRBV6-3 and TRBJ1-1; no firm D call. This CDR3 comprises 16 residues. Between the trimmed V and J ends, which lost 3 bases and 0 bases, there was a span of 14 bases. Looked up from germline, CDR1 is MNHEY and CDR2 is SVGEGT. CDR3: CASSYLNTNLNTEAFF. The CDR3 region has the DNA TGTGCCAGCAGTTATCTTAACACAAACCTGAACACTGAAGCTTTCTTT.

The chain employs TRBV9 and TRBJ2-3, with D unresolved. CDR3 length: 15 residues. V was cut by 0 bases and J by 0 bases, with 8 bases left in between. CDR1 is SGDLS and CDR2 is YYNGEE in the germline V gene. The CDR3 region has the DNA TGTGCCAGCAGCGTAGGTGGAGTTAGCACAGATACGCAGTATTTT. It translates to CASSVGGVSTDTQYF. Using reference TRBV9 and TRBJ2-3 for the parts outside the CDR3, the full variable domain is DSGVTQTPKHLITATGQRVTLRCSPRSGDLSVYWYQQSLDQGLQFLIQYYNGEERAKGNILERFSAQQFPDLHSELNLSSLELGDSALYFCASSVGGVSTDTQYFGPGTRLTVL.

The chain employs TRBV28 and TRBJ1-2; D call uncertain. V was pared by 5 bases and J by 7 bases, with 11 bases between. The germline V gene encodes CDR1 MDHEN and CDR2 SYDVKM. CDR3 length equals 12 residues. The chain's CDR3 is CASSLPPGGYTF. The CDR3 coding sequence is TGTGCCAGCAGTCTCCCCCCTGGTGGCTACACCTTC.

The sample holds one count of this clone. The chain joins TRBV6-2 or TRBV6-3 to TRBJ1-1, with TRBD1 identical over 12 bases. Germline V lookup: CDR1 MNHEY, CDR2 SVGEGT. V was clipped by 6 bases and J by 4 bases; unmatched bases: 9. This CDR3 has 16 amino acids. The DNA for the CDR3 is TGTGCCAGCAGCCCTCTTCCGGGACAGGGGGCCACTGAAGCTTTCTTT. Translated: CASSPLPGQGATEAFF.

In its sample, this clone was seen a few times. The V call is TRBV4-2, the J call TRBJ2-3; 9 nucleotides match TRBD2. The V segment lost 3 bases and the J segment 4 bases; nucleotides outside the gene matches: 8. CDR3 length equals 16 residues. Germline V lookup: CDR1 LGHNA, CDR2 YNFKEQ. In nucleotides, the CDR3 is TGTGCCAGCAGCCAGATTGGGCGGGGGGGCCCAGATACGCAGTATTTT. Its translation: CASSQIGRGGPDTQYF.